This T cell receptor beta chain stems from a study of T cell repertoires in aging, cancer and after chemotherapy. Study-wide context: Healthy donor repertoires were recorded over several months to years and showed clear clonal overlap. Study-wide findings and caveats: In cancer patients, declining TCR diversity with age involved lost richness and lost evenness. Age-matched healthy donors had significantly more diverse, less clonal blood TCR repertoires than untreated cancer patients.

Peripheral blood genomic DNA, not sorted cells or RNA, was the template. The CDR3 runs 15 residues. J gave up 0 bases and V 2 bases, and 1 base lay outside the gene matches. Germline V gene sequence: CDR1 SGHTA, CDR2 FQGNSA. A mixed TRB-A/B primer pool amplified rearranged TRB by multiplex touch-down PCR. TCRdb redid the calling of the multiplex PCR reads with MiXCR, one entry per CDR3 protein. The sample carries over 8,500 distinct CDR3 sequences, approximately 25% recorded once. In its sample, this clonotype is medium-sized (0.01 to 0.1%). What it binds is not known. The gene calls are TRBV7-2 and TRBJ1-2, with TRBD1 identical over 9 bases. Sequencing input: blood. The clonotype originates from a human donor in good health. Here the CDR3 DNA reads TGTGCCAGCAGCTTACGGACAGGGGCTAACTATGGCTACACCTTC. Amino acid sequence: CASSLRTGANYGYTF.